These 11 T cell receptor beta chains share one sample of origin, sequenced in a study of T cell changes during pregnancy in multiple sclerosis. Libraries were prepared by immunoSEQ multiplex PCR; TCRdb keeps only in-frame clonotypes and omits some of them. The sample contains 60,000 or so clones, about 89% of which appear only once. The input for sequencing was CD4+ T cells from peripheral blood mononuclear cells, taken after pregnancy. The source is a female donor in good health, enrolled as a control in a pregnancy study.

The chain links TRBV10-3 to TRBJ1-1, with TRBD1 as a possible D gene (6 bases). Germline V lookup: CDR1 ENHRY, CDR2 SYGVKD. The CDR3 covers 18 residues. Trimming removed 3 bases from V and 1 base from J, with 21 bases in between. The CDR3 DNA is TGTGCCATCAGTGAACTTCTTGGGGACAAGGCACCGAACACTGAAGCTTTCTTT. Translating it yields CAISELLGDKAPNTEAFF.

V usage is TRBV4-3 and J usage is TRBJ2-3; weak D call: TRBD2 (6 bases). Trimming cost V 3 bases and J 3 bases, with 16 bases left between them. Germline CDR1 is LGHNA and CDR2 is YSLEER. The CDR3 spans 16 residues. The CDR3 nucleotides are TGCGCCAGCAGCCAGCCGGGACCGGAGGGGACAGATACGCAGTATTTT. Amino acids: CASSQPGPEGTDTQYF.

The rearrangement joins TRBV5-1 to TRBJ1-2; 10 bases match TRBD1. The CDR3 runs to 16 residues. With V trimmed by 5 bases and J by 7 bases, 14 bases remained unmatched. CDR1 is SGHRS, CDR2 YFSETQ, per germline. The CDR3 sequence: CASRPQGTGDFSGYTF. The CDR3 coding sequence is TGCGCCAGCAGACCGCAAGGGACAGGGGATTTCTCTGGCTACACCTTC.

The V and J genes are TRBV9 and TRBJ2-3; 8 bases are a match to TRBD2. The CDR3 is 15 residues long. Germline CDR1 reads SGDLS; CDR2 reads YYNGEE. The V segment lost 0 bases and the J segment 1 base; nucleotides outside the gene matches: 1. The CDR3 DNA is TGTGCCAGCAGCGTAGGAGCGGGGGGCACAGATACGCAGTATTTT. This translates into CASSVGAGGTDTQYF.

The CDR3 nucleotides read TGTGCCAGCAGTCTGGACAGAAGTAACTACGAGCAGTACTTC. Encoded protein: CASSLDRSNYEQYF. The chain carries TRBV11-2 and TRBJ2-7; a possible D gene is TRBD1 (6 bases). The CDR3 covers 14 residues. Deletions cut 6 bases from V and 3 bases from J, with 15 bases between. The germline CDR1 and CDR2 sequences are SGHAT and FQNNGV.

The genes are TRBV7-2 and TRBJ2-2; 8 bases fit TRBD1. The CDR3 covers 16 residues. Trimming removed 1 base from V and 6 bases from J; junction bases left unmatched: 7. CDR1 is SGHTA and CDR2 is FQGNSA in the germline V gene. In DNA, the CDR3 is TGTGCCAGCAGCTTAGGCAGGACAGGGTTTGCCGGGGAGCTGTTTTTT. Encoded protein: CASSLGRTGFAGELFF.

The chain uses TRBV7-2 and TRBJ2-7; TRBD2 agrees at 7 bases. The J segment lost 0 bases and the V segment lost 3 bases, leaving 8 bases of the junction unmatched. Germline V gene lookup returns CDR1 SGHTA and CDR2 FQGNSA. The CDR3 contains 16 residues. For the CDR3, the DNA is TGTGCCAGCAGCTTTAAGCTGGGCGGGAGCTCCTACGAGCAGTACTTC. Encoded protein: CASSFKLGGSSYEQYF.

The rearrangement links TRBV10-3 to TRBJ2-3; 8 bases fit TRBD2. In germline, CDR1 is ENHRY, CDR2 SYGVKD. The CDR3 loop spans 16 amino acids. V shed 11 bases, J shed 2 bases, and the junction held 15 bases outside the gene matches. The CDR3 region has the DNA TGTGCCCTCTCAAGCGGGGGAGCAGGTTCCACAGATACGCAGTATTTT. Protein: CALSSGGAGSTDTQYF.

The gene calls are TRBV5-5 and TRBJ1-4; 8 bases match TRBD1. Germline V gene data show CDR1 as SGHKS and CDR2 as YYEKEE (reference sequence). The CDR3 spans 16 residues. V dropped 6 bases and J dropped 5; count of bases not matched to a gene: 12. CDR3 amino acids: CASIATGERRNEKLFF. CDR3 sequence (DNA): TGTGCCAGCATCGCGACAGGGGAACGAAGAAATGAAAAACTGTTTTTT.

The chain couples TRBV14 to TRBJ2-5; 10 bases agree with TRBD1. V shed 4 bases, J shed 5 bases, and the junction held 4 bases outside the gene matches. The CDR3 extends over 14 amino acids. Germline V CDR1 and CDR2: SGHDN, FVKESK. CDR3 loop: CASSPRQGAETQYF. The CDR3 coding sequence is TGTGCCAGCAGCCCACGACAGGGGGCTGAGACCCAGTACTTC.

V usage is TRBV7-2 and J usage is TRBJ2-5; TRBD2 is a possible D gene (6 bases). The germline V and J ends were trimmed by 4 bases and 8 bases, with 8 bases remaining between them. The length of the CDR3 is 11 residues. Germline loops: CDR1 SGHTA, CDR2 FQGNSA. CDR3 protein: CASSWAGTQYF. CDR3 coding DNA: TGTGCCAGCAGCTGGGCGGGAACCCAGTACTTC. The whole variable domain, remainder taken from reference TRBV7-2 and TRBJ2-5, is GAGVSQSPSNKVTEKGKDVELRCDPISGHTALYWYRQSLGQGLEFLIYFQGNSAPDKSGLPSDRFSAERTGGSVSTLTIQRTQQEDSAVYLCASSWAGTQYFGPGTRLLVL.